What follows are 16 T cell receptor beta chains derived from one specimen sequenced in a study of glioma-infiltrating T cells (TCRdb year 2016). TCRdb records Illumina MiSeq as the sequencer. The iRepertoire nested amplicon-rescue multiplex PCR (arm-PCR) platform was used to amplify TCR alpha and beta CDR3 regions from RNA. TCRdb trimmed public reads at Q25 via fastp, called clones via MiXCR and kept in-frame beta chains. Each record represents a unique CDR3 protein, reported with the most common genes and DNA among its rows. A total of 300,000 to 400,000 distinct CDR3 sequences appear in this sample, roughly 41% of them only once. Of the sample, around 12% is held by the ten largest clones. Sequences were obtained from glioma tissue, nonneoplastic brain tissue, or PBMCs (not recorded which). The receptor set was obtained from a human donor with low-grade glioma or glioblastoma, undergoing nonglioma brain surgery, or in good health (not recorded which).

The V and J genes are TRBV6-6 and TRBJ2-7; D is uncertain. The CDR3 has 12 amino acids. Germline values: CDR1 MNHNY, CDR2 SVGAGI (reference sequence). V was shortened by 6 bases and J by 5 bases, with 11 bases between the two germline ends. The CDR3 reads CASRRQNNEQYF. CDR3 bases: TGTGCCAGCAGACGGCAGAACAACGAGCAGTACTTC.

A few counts support this clonotype. This chain connects TRBV2 to TRBJ1-2, with a weak D call TRBD1 (5 bases). CDR3 size: 15 residues. The germline V gene has CDR1 SNHLY and CDR2 FYNNEI. V shed 2 bases and J shed 6 bases, with 16 bases lying between them. The CDR3 bases are TGTGCCAGCAGTGAAAGGGCAGGGCGAAGCGATGGCTACACCTTC. Translation: CASSERAGRSDGYTF.

The chain joins TRBV11-1 to TRBJ1-4, with no clear D. The CDR3 runs to 14 residues. V shed 5 bases and J shed 8 bases, with 15 bases lying between them. CDR1 and CDR2 (germline): SGHAT, FQDESV (reference sequence). CDR3 in amino acids: CASSKEEGEEKLFF. The CDR3 DNA sequence: TGTGCCAGCAGCAAGGAGGAGGGTGAAGAAAAACTGTTTTTT.

In the case of this clonotype: A much larger clone is a single base away; this may be a read error. No conserved phenylalanine or tryptophan ends this CDR3, so it is likely a read error. The V and J genes are TRBV6-5 and TRBJ1-1, with D perhaps TRBD1 (5 bases). The CDR3 totals 12 residues. V lost 5 bases and J 11 bases, leaving 15 bases between the germline ends. Germline CDR1 is MNHEY and CDR2 is SVGAGI. CDR3 region: CASSETGQMAFI. As DNA, the CDR3 is TGTGCCAGCAGTGAAACAGGCCAAATGGCTTTCATT.

In its sample, this clonotype was seen once. This sequence joins TRBV7-2 and TRBJ2-5, with 9 bases identical to TRBD1. Per the germline V gene, CDR1 is SGHTA and CDR2 is FQGNSA. The CDR3 has 15 amino acids. The V gene end was trimmed by 5 bases and the J gene end by 3 bases; junction bases not matched to a gene: 7. The CDR3 is CASSRGQGNKETQYF. CDR3 nucleotide sequence: TGTGCCAGCAGCCGGGGACAGGGCAACAAAGAGACCCAGTACTTC.

V gene TRBV6-5 combines with J gene TRBJ2-3, with TRBD1 matching over 7 bases. Germline-derived CDR1 and CDR2 are MNHEY and SVGAGI. The V segment lost 5 bases and the J segment 5 bases; nucleotides outside the gene matches: 16. The CDR3 runs to 17 residues. CDR3 coding DNA: TGTGCCAGCAGTGCGAAGGTGATCGACAGGGTTGGAGATACGCAGTATTTT. Translated: CASSAKVIDRVGDTQYF.

This clonotype was seen a few times. The J gene is TRBJ1-3, the V gene TRBV3-1, with D perhaps matching TRBD1 (6 bases). Germline V gene lookup returns CDR1 LGHDT and CDR2 YNNKEL (reference sequence). The CDR3 extends over 15 amino acids. V gave up 4 bases and J gave up 4 bases, with 14 bases separating them. CDR3 coding DNA: TGTGCCAGCAGCCTTGACAGGATCTCCGGAAACACCATATATTTT. This translates into CASSLDRISGNTIYF.

This chain links TRBV7-2 with TRBJ1-2; D gene uncertain. The CDR3 loop spans 12 amino acids. CDR1 and CDR2 from the germline V gene are SGHTA and FQGNSA. V was shortened by 5 bases and J by 9 bases, with 13 bases between the two germline ends. This CDR3 is CASSLYKESYTF. The CDR3 DNA follows: TGTGCCAGCAGCCTCTACAAGGAGAGCTACACCTTC.

At least ten counts were recorded for this clonotype. The CDR3 is CASSYGWTEAFF. CDR3 DNA sequence: TGTGCCAGCAGTTACGGATGGACTGAAGCTTTCTTT. The gene calls are TRBV5-8 and TRBJ1-1; unclear D gene. Per the germline V gene, CDR1 is SGHTS and CDR2 is YDEGEE. CDR3 size: 12 residues. Trimming shortened V by 5 bases and J by 5 bases, and 10 bases separated the two germline ends.

This sequence joins TRBV7-2 and TRBJ2-3, with 7 bases matching TRBD1. The CDR3 has 16 amino acids. The J segment lost 2 bases and the V segment lost 2 bases, leaving 7 bases of the junction unmatched. CDR1 SGHTA and CDR2 FQGNSA come from the germline V gene. CDR3 in DNA: TGTGCCAGCAGCTTAAGGGGGACAGAGTACACAGATACGCAGTATTTT. This translates into CASSLRGTEYTDTQYF.

A single count supports this clonotype. The rearrangement uses TRBV4-2 and TRBJ2-1; 10 bases fit TRBD2. Looked up from germline, CDR1 is LGHNA and CDR2 is YNFKEQ. V gave up 0 bases and J gave up 3 bases; unmatched junction bases: 14. The CDR3 has 20 amino acids. CDR3 in DNA: TGTGCCAGCAGCCAAGAACTAGCGGGGACCGACTTCCCAATCTACAATGAGCAGTTCTTC. It is translated as CASSQELAGTDFPIYNEQFF.

The V call is TRBV28, the J call TRBJ2-7; 10 bases are shared with TRBD2. J gave up 4 bases and V 0 bases, and 3 bases lay outside the gene matches. Germline CDR1 reads MDHEN; CDR2 reads SYDVKM. This CDR3 has 15 residues. The CDR3 protein is CASSLWRTSGYEQYF. The CDR3 DNA reads TGTGCCAGCAGTTTATGGAGGACTAGCGGTTACGAGCAGTACTTC.

The V and J genes are TRBV3-1 and TRBJ2-3; 7 bases agree with TRBD2. The V gene end was trimmed by 8 bases and the J gene end by 4 bases; junction bases not matched to a gene: 9. CDR1 and CDR2 from the germline V gene are LGHDT and YNNKEL (reference sequence). The CDR3 sequence is 14 residues long. This CDR3 reads CASPVGGSSDTQYF. The CDR3 DNA reads TGTGCCAGCCCTGTCGGCGGGAGCTCAGATACGCAGTATTTT.

This clonotype was observed a few times. V and J are TRBV11-2 and TRBJ2-3; TRBD2 matches at 9 bases. CDR3 length equals 16 residues. The junction had 5 bases not matched to a gene; V was cut back by 2 bases and J by 2 bases. CDR1 and CDR2 from the germline V gene are SGHAT and FQNNGV. CDR3 DNA sequence: TGTGCCAGCAGCTTACCCCTAGCGGGGACCACAGATACGCAGTATTTT. Residues: CASSLPLAGTTDTQYF.

This clonotype has a handful of counts. This chain uses TRBV7-8 with TRBJ1-4; 7 nucleotides line up with TRBD1. From germline, CDR1 is SGHVS and CDR2 FQNEAQ. Germline trimming cut 5 bases from V and 0 bases from J; bases unmatched to any gene: 3. CDR3 length equals 15 residues. The CDR3 region is CASSDRVATNEKLFF. As DNA, the CDR3 is TGTGCCAGCAGCGACAGGGTTGCAACTAATGAAAAACTGTTTTTT.

Only a few counts were recorded for this clonotype. The CDR3 loop is CASSRGTGAEKLFF. The CDR3 DNA sequence: TGTGCCAGCAGCCGCGGGACAGGGGCCGAAAAACTGTTTTTT. The V and J genes are TRBV6-1 and TRBJ1-4; 10 bases map to TRBD1. This CDR3 contains 14 residues. The germline V gene encodes CDR1 MNHNS and CDR2 SASEGT. V lost 6 bases, J lost 8 bases, and 6 bases stayed unmatched.